The TCR beta chain described here comes from a study of T cell responses to AZD1222 COVID-19 vaccine. Study-wide background: Whether given at about 4 or about 12 weeks, second doses were pooled. Study conclusions and caveats: Only 6 or 7 people who got AZD1222 tested seropositive at baseline. Spike regions recognized by vaccine-associated CD4 TCRs spanned the protein, led by 160-218 and 743-854. Nearly half of spike-specific TCRs reportedly go after variant regions that carry no mutations.

The method was immunoSEQ multiplex PCR; TCRdb's version includes in-frame clones alone and lacks a portion of them. The sample records 100,000 to 150,000 clones, around nine tenths being singletons. CDR3 size: 15 residues. Germline V gives CDR1 SGHRS, CDR2 YFSETQ. The junction had 2 bases not matched to a gene; V was cut back by 3 bases and J by 3 bases. Turning to this clone: Its antigen is as yet unknown.

This specimen consisted of peripheral blood, obtained on day 0 of AZD1222 vaccination. The origin of this receptor is an adult in good health. The chain joins TRBV5-1 to TRBJ2-1; 11 positions agree with TRBD2. The DNA of the CDR3 is TGCGCCAGCAGCTCCGGGACTAGCGGCTACAATGAGCAGTTCTTC. Its protein product is CASSSGTSGYNEQFF.